A selection of T cell receptor beta chains follows, all from one sample in a study of shared clonotypes between healthy human individuals. Profiling relied on immunoSEQ multiplex PCR, and the TCRdb table lists in-frame clones only, not all of them. In the table there are some 800,000 clones, about 92% of which are singletons. Sequencing was carried out using naive CD8+ T cells sorted from blood. Source of these receptors: a man under 40 in good health. CDR3s include the opening cysteine and the closing phenylalanine or tryptophan. D genes are given only for firm matches. Size is omitted from some rows. Given values are once, few, many or a class for expanded clones.

d_call	clone_size	v_call	j_call	cdr3_nt	cdr3_aa
NA	NA	TRBV4-1	TRBJ2-1	TGCGCCAGCAGCCAAGAGGGAAGGGGTGTGGGAGTCGATGAGCAGTTCTTC	CASSQEGRGVGVDEQFF
TRBD2	NA	TRBV9	TRBJ2-1	TGTGCCAGCAGCGCCCGGGTAGCGGGATCTTACAATGAGCAGTTCTTC	CASSARVAGSYNEQFF
TRBD1	NA	TRBV6-5	TRBJ1-5	TGTGCCAGCAGTCAACAGGGGTTAAGGAATCAGCCCCAGCATTTT	CASSQQGLRNQPQHF
NA	many	TRBV2	TRBJ2-7	TGTGCCAGCAGTGAACTGAACTACGAGCAGTACTTC	CASSELNYEQYF
NA	NA	TRBV5-4	TRBJ2-7	TGTGCCAGCAGCTTTTTATTAGACGAGCAGTACTTC	CASSFLLDEQYF
NA	many	TRBV7-9	TRBJ1-2	TGTGCCAGCAGCTTAGAGCAGAGTAACTATGGCTACACCTTC	CASSLEQSNYGYTF
NA	NA	TRBV27	TRBJ2-1	TGTGCCAGCAGCCTCCGGGACACATCCTACAATGAGCAGTTCTTC	CASSLRDTSYNEQFF
NA	NA	TRBV29-1	TRBJ1-2	TGCAGCGTTGAAGGCAGGAACTATGGCTACACCTTC	CSVEGRNYGYTF
TRBD2	NA	TRBV28	TRBJ2-1	TGTGCCACAACTATAGCGGGTCGCTACAATGAGCAGTTCTTC	CATTIAGRYNEQFF
TRBD1	NA	TRBV13	TRBJ1-1	TGTGCCAGCAGCTTTTCCTACAGGGGGACTGAAGCTTTCTTT	CASSFSYRGTEAFF
NA	NA	TRBV6-5	TRBJ2-2	TGTGCCAGCAGTTACTCCCCATCGCCGGCAACCGGGGAGCTGTTTTTT	CASSYSPSPATGELFF
TRBD1	NA	TRBV19	TRBJ2-7	TGTGCCAGTAGTAGGGGGACAGGTCTTTACTCCTACGAGCAGTACTTC	CASSRGTGLYSYEQYF